A single sample gave rise to the 8 T cell receptor beta chains below, sequenced in a study of radiotherapy plus CTLA-4 blockade in lung cancer. The method was immunoSEQ multiplex PCR; TCRdb's version includes in-frame clones alone and lacks a portion of them. The sample records roughly 100,000 clones, around 83% being singletons. The material was peripheral blood, obtained from a patient treated with radiotherapy plus ipilimumab. The receptors stem from a human donor with non-small cell lung cancer who had a partial response to radiotherapy plus ipilimumab.

V gene TRBV7-3 combines with J gene TRBJ2-1; D might be TRBD1 (5 bases). The germline V and J ends were trimmed by 5 bases and 2 bases, with 16 bases remaining between them. CDR3 length equals 16 residues. Germline V gene lookup returns CDR1 SGHTA and CDR2 FQGTGA. CDR3 DNA: TGTGCCAGCAGCCTAAGGGGCGGAGCCCCCTACAATGAGCAGTTCTTC. This gives the protein CASSLRGGAPYNEQFF.

The chain recombines TRBV6-4 with TRBJ2-7; D may be TRBD2 (6 bases). The V end lost 11 bases, the J end lost 2 bases, and 19 bases lay between the germline ends. The CDR3 contains 14 residues. Germline CDR1 reads MRHNA; CDR2 reads SNTAGT. This CDR3 is CARGDGDETYEQYF. The CDR3 DNA is TGTGCCCGCGGGGACGGGGACGAAACCTACGAGCAGTACTTC.

This chain connects TRBV27 to TRBJ2-5; 10 nucleotides match TRBD1. V lost 4 bases and J lost 5; bases outside the gene matches: 4. Germline V gives CDR1 MNHEY, CDR2 SMNVEV (reference sequence). The CDR3 loop spans 14 amino acids. The CDR3 DNA reads TGTGCCAGCAGTTCCCGACAGGGGGCGGAGACCCAGTACTTC. Its translation is CASSSRQGAETQYF.

The chain recombines TRBV2 with TRBJ2-1; 9 nucleotides match TRBD2. Unmatched junction bases numbered 6, after V lost 4 bases and J lost 5 bases. The CDR3 has 15 residues. Per the germline V gene, CDR1 is SNHLY and CDR2 is FYNNEI. This CDR3 reads CASSGRSGGHNEQFF. CDR3 sequence (DNA): TGTGCCAGCAGTGGTCGTAGCGGGGGACACAATGAGCAGTTCTTC.

The table lists this clone with a few counts. Here the CDR3 DNA reads TGCGCCAGCAGCTTGGGAGACAGAGACTATGGCTACACCTTC. This translates into CASSLGDRDYGYTF. V usage is TRBV5-1 and J usage is TRBJ1-2; a possible D gene is TRBD1 (5 bases). Trimming cost V 0 bases and J 3 bases, with 9 bases left between them. The germline V gene has CDR1 SGHRS and CDR2 YFSETQ. The CDR3 has 14 amino acids. Complete variable domain (other parts from reference TRBV5-1 and TRBJ1-2): KAGVTQTPRYLIKTRGQQVTLSCSPISGHRSVSWYQQTPGQGLQFLFEYFSETQRNKGNFPGRFSGRQFSNSRSEMNVSTLELGDSALYLCASSLGDRDYGYTFGSGTRLTVV.

This chain connects TRBV18 to TRBJ2-1, with 11 bases aligning to TRBD1. The CDR3 contains 17 residues. V was clipped by 3 bases and J by 5 bases; unmatched bases: 9. Germline loops: CDR1 KGHSH, CDR2 LQKENI. The DNA of the CDR3 is TGTGCCAGCTCACCGAACGCCTGGACAGGGGGCAACAATGAGCAGTTCTTC. Translated: CASSPNAWTGGNNEQFF.

This chain joins TRBV6-1 and TRBJ2-7; D remains unclear. The V and J ends lost 6 bases and 0 bases respectively, with 9 bases between them. The CDR3 spans 13 residues. The germline V gene encodes CDR1 MNHNS and CDR2 SASEGT. The CDR3 DNA is TGTGCCAGCAGAAGCGAGAGCTCCTACGAGCAGTACTTC. Translation: CASRSESSYEQYF.

The chain employs TRBV28 and TRBJ2-3; 10 bases line up with TRBD2. V dropped 7 bases and J dropped 5; count of bases not matched to a gene: 15. This CDR3 is 17 amino acids long. The germline V gene encodes CDR1 MDHEN and CDR2 SYDVKM. This CDR3 is CASTTSGKRLMRDTQYF. DNA for the CDR3: TGTGCCAGCACCACTAGCGGGAAAAGGTTGATGAGAGATACGCAGTATTTT.